Below are 22 T cell receptor beta chains sequenced from a single sample in a study of shared clonotypes between healthy human individuals. Here immunoSEQ multiplex PCR was the method, and the copy in TCRdb shows in-frame clones only, minus some. Of around 2.1 million clones listed, more than 90% are singletons. The sample consisted of naive CD4+ T cells sorted from blood. As for subset: CD45RA+ positively selected. The receptor set was obtained from a man younger than 30 in good health.

The chain has TRBV5-6 and TRBJ2-5; 7 bases fit TRBD1. The CDR3 consists of 14 residues. Trimming removed 3 bases from V and 4 bases from J; junction bases left unmatched: 6. Germline CDR1 and CDR2: SGHDT and YYEEEE. CDR3 nucleotide sequence: TGTGCCAGCAGCTCCCTGACAGGGAGAGAGACCCAGTACTTC. Translating gives CASSSLTGRETQYF.

This rearrangement joins TRBV11-3 to TRBJ2-1, with 9 bases that match TRBD1. The ends lost 5 bases at V and 8 bases at J; junction bases unmatched: 7. Germline V gives CDR1 SGHNT, CDR2 YENEEA. The CDR3 is made up of 14 amino acids. CDR3 coding DNA: TGTGCCAGCAGCCCCGGGACAGGGTGGCATGAGCAGTTCTTC. Translating gives CASSPGTGWHEQFF.

The rearrangement links TRBV9 to TRBJ1-4, with D tentatively TRBD1 (6 bases). V was pared by 4 bases and J by 0 bases, with 19 bases between. Germline V gene sequence: CDR1 SGDLS, CDR2 YYNGEE. This CDR3 spans 18 amino acids. The CDR3 DNA reads as TGTGCCAGCAGCCATGAAGGGACATCCTATACAACTAATGAAAAACTGTTTTTT. It is translated as CASSHEGTSYTTNEKLFF. The complete variable domain, with remaining parts taken from reference TRBV9 and TRBJ1-4, reads DSGVTQTPKHLITATGQRVTLRCSPRSGDLSVYWYQQSLDQGLQFLIQYYNGEERAKGNILERFSAQQFPDLHSELNLSSLELGDSALYFCASSHEGTSYTTNEKLFFGSGTQLSVL.

V usage is TRBV10-3 and J usage is TRBJ1-2; D remains ambiguous. Germline V gene data show CDR1 as ENHRY and CDR2 as SYGVKD. The length of the CDR3 is 15 residues. Between the trimmed V and J ends, which lost 3 bases and 4 bases, there was a span of 15 bases. The CDR3 spells CAISDPSGVLYGYTF. The DNA of the CDR3 is TGTGCCATCAGTGACCCCTCTGGGGTCCTCTATGGCTACACCTTC.

The genes are TRBV6-5 and TRBJ1-6, with TRBD1 as a possible D gene (6 bases). CDR1 and CDR2 from the germline V gene are MNHEY and SVGAGI. Trimming pared 7 bases from V and 6 bases from J, leaving 16 bases between. The CDR3 contains 15 residues. DNA for the CDR3: TGTGCCAGCACTAGGGCAAAGGGGGTTAATTCACCCCTCCACTTT. Encoded protein: CASTRAKGVNSPLHF.

This chain uses TRBV5-1 with TRBJ2-7; TRBD2 agrees at 10 bases. The CDR3 runs to 15 residues. Germline assignment: CDR1 SGHRS and CDR2 YFSETQ. V lost 4 bases, J lost 7 bases, and 11 bases stayed unmatched. CDR3 residues: CASSTGTSEPLEQYF. The CDR3 DNA reads TGCGCCAGCAGCACTGGGACTAGCGAGCCGCTGGAGCAGTACTTC.

The chain joins TRBV7-2 to TRBJ2-7, with 8 bases matching TRBD2. The length of the CDR3 is 14 residues. In germline, CDR1 is SGHTA, CDR2 FQGNSA. After removal of 5 bases from V and 4 bases from J, the junction contained 7 bases not matched to a gene. The CDR3 reads CASSPIAGTYEQYF. CDR3 in DNA: TGTGCCAGCAGCCCAATAGCGGGAACTTACGAGCAGTACTTC.

This sequence joins TRBV5-6 and TRBJ2-3; 7 bases agree with TRBD2. Trimming took 6 bases from V and 2 from J; bases not matched to a gene: 6. Germline V gene lookup returns CDR1 SGHDT and CDR2 YYEEEE. The CDR3 covers 14 residues. CDR3 DNA sequence: TGTGCCAGCACCATCGGGGGGTTCACAGATACGCAGTATTTT. This codes for CASTIGGFTDTQYF.

The chain recombines TRBV5-1 with TRBJ1-4, with D perhaps matching TRBD1 (5 bases). Trimming pared 0 bases from V and 6 bases from J, leaving 18 bases between. Germline V CDR1 and CDR2: SGHRS, YFSETQ. The CDR3 has 17 residues. The CDR3 DNA reads as TGCGCCAGCAGCTTGGCTTTGGGGGGAGTGGCCCATGAAAAACTGTTTTTT. Residues: CASSLALGGVAHEKLFF.

Only one count was recorded for this clone. It is unclear where the CDR3 begins or ends on the DNA, so no DNA is shown, and the CDR3 is as TCRdb lists it. V gene TRBV28 combines with J gene TRBJ2-3. Germline V lookup: CDR1 MDHEN, CDR2 SYDVKM. The CDR3 contains 14 residues when both ends are counted. CDR3 region: CASSSSDSTDTQYF.

Comment on this clone: Other DNA sequences in this sample translate to the same CDR3. The V gene is TRBV18, the J gene TRBJ2-5; possibly TRBD2 for D (5 bases). Trimming cost V 2 bases and J 1 base, with 8 bases left between them. Germline CDR1 and CDR2: KGHSH and LQKENI. CDR3 length: 14 amino acids. The CDR3 here is CASSPRAGQETQYF. In DNA form, the CDR3 reads TGTGCCAGCTCACCAAGGGCGGGCCAAGAGACCCAGTACTTC.

The chain joins TRBV25-1 to TRBJ2-3; D not resolved. CDR3 length: 16 amino acids. Looked up from germline, CDR1 is MGHDK and CDR2 is SYGVNS. Trimming removed 2 bases at V and 3 bases at J, with 15 bases between. This CDR3 reads CASSEGWAERTDTQYF. The CDR3 bases are TGTGCCAGCAGTGAAGGTTGGGCGGAGAGGACAGATACGCAGTATTTT.

The J gene is TRBJ2-1, the V gene TRBV11-2, with TRBD2 matching 10 bases. The J segment lost 7 bases and the V segment lost 2 bases, leaving 5 bases of the junction unmatched. From germline, CDR1 is SGHAT and CDR2 FQNNGV. This CDR3 is built from 15 residues. The CDR3 region is CASSLQLAGRNEQFF. The DNA of the CDR3 is TGTGCCAGCAGCTTACAACTAGCGGGGCGTAATGAGCAGTTCTTC.

Details on this clone: The sample carries other DNA sequences with the same CDR3. V gene TRBV6-5 combines with J gene TRBJ1-2, with 10 positions matching TRBD1. This CDR3 has 15 amino acids. Germline loops: CDR1 MNHEY, CDR2 SVGAGI. J lost 6 bases, V lost 0 bases, and 4 bases had no gene match. The CDR3 coding sequence is TGTGCCAGCAGTTACTCGACAGGGGGCGCAAATGGCTACACCTTC. Translating gives CASSYSTGGANGYTF.

V gene TRBV14 combines with J gene TRBJ2-1; perhaps TRBD1 as D (6 bases). The CDR3 runs to 13 residues. Germline V gives CDR1 SGHDN, CDR2 FVKESK. With 5 bases removed from V and 4 bases from J, the gap between germline ends came to 9 bases. This CDR3 is CASSGTLYNEQFF. The DNA for the CDR3 is TGTGCCAGCAGCGGGACACTTTACAATGAGCAGTTCTTC.

The chain carries TRBV30 and TRBJ2-7; D unclear. The V end lost 1 base, the J end lost 6 bases, and 16 bases lay between the germline ends. The CDR3 contains 14 residues. Germline CDR1 reads GTSNPN; CDR2 reads SVGIG (reference sequence). For the CDR3, the DNA is TGTGCCTGGAGTGGTCCTCTGTCTCGGGCCGAGCAGTACTTC. Its protein product is CAWSGPLSRAEQYF.

Concerning this clone: At the DNA level, this CDR3 is encoded by other sequences in the same sample as well. DNA of the CDR3: TGCGCCAGCAGCTTAGGGACAGGCAACTACGAGCAGTACTTC. Translated, it gives CASSLGTGNYEQYF. This chain uses TRBV5-1 with TRBJ2-7; 8 bases map to TRBD1. From germline, CDR1 is SGHRS and CDR2 YFSETQ. The CDR3 has 14 residues. V was clipped by 2 bases and J by 3 bases; unmatched bases: 4.

A few counts support this clone. V and J are TRBV4-1 and TRBJ2-4, with D maybe TRBD2 (5 bases). The CDR3 is 12 amino acids. The V end lost 3 bases, the J end lost 7 bases, and 7 bases lay between the germline ends. Germline V CDR1 and CDR2: MGHRA, YSYEKL. This chain's CDR3 is CASSHRGNIQYF. The CDR3 nucleotides read TGCGCCAGCAGCCATCGAGGGAACATTCAGTACTTC.

J is TRBJ1-1 and V is TRBV5-6, with D hard to call. This CDR3 contains 14 residues. Trimming took 7 bases from V and 12 from J, leaving 25 bases between them. Germline V gives CDR1 SGHDT, CDR2 YYEEEE. The CDR3 reads CASLSAFPGLVPFF. In nucleotides, the CDR3 is TGTGCCAGCCTTTCGGCCTTCCCTGGCCTCGTGCCTTTCTTT.

The chain couples TRBV2 to TRBJ1-1; D gene ambiguous. The CDR3 is 15 residues long. Germline CDR1 and CDR2: SNHLY and FYNNEI. Trimming cost V 1 base and J 2 bases, with 11 bases left between them. The CDR3 bases are TGTGCCAGCAGTGAAGAAGGTATCAGAAACACTGAAGCTTTCTTT. Its translation: CASSEEGIRNTEAFF. Variable domain in full (rest from reference TRBV2 and TRBJ1-1): EPEVTQTPSHQVTQMGQEVILRCVPISNHLYFYWYRQILGQKVEFLVSFYNNEISEKSEIFDDQFSVERPDGSNFTLKIRSTKLEDSAMYFCASSEEGIRNTEAFFGQGTRLTVV.

In its sample, this clone was seen a few times. The same CDR3 also results from other DNA sequences found in this sample. This rearrangement joins TRBV2 to TRBJ2-5, with D unclear. The CDR3 extends over 11 amino acids. V lost 5 bases and J 2 bases, leaving 3 bases between the germline ends. Germline CDR1 is SNHLY and CDR2 is FYNNEI. CDR3 in DNA: TGTGCCAGCAGTCCGCAAGAGACCCAGTACTTC. It codes for CASSPQETQYF.

This chain joins TRBV6-1 and TRBJ2-2; D perhaps matches TRBD1 (5 bases). The CDR3 consists of 14 residues. Germline values: CDR1 MNHNS, CDR2 SASEGT. V dropped 1 base and J dropped 7 bases, with 10 bases sitting between them. CDR3 sequence (DNA): TGTGCCAGCAGTGAAGAAAGGGGTTTCGGGGAGCTGTTTTTT. It yields the protein CASSEERGFGELFF.